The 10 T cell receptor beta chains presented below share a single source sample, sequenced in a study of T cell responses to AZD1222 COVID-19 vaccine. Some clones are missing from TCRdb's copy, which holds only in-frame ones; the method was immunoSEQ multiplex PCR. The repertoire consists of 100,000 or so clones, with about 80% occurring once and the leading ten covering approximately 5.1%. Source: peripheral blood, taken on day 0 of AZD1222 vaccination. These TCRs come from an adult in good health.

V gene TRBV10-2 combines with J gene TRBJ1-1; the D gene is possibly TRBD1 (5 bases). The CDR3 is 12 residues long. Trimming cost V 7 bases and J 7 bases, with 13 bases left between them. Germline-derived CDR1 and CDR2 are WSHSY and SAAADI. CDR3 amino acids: CASKQGGGEAFF. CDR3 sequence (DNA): TGCGCCAGCAAGCAGGGAGGCGGTGAAGCTTTCTTT.

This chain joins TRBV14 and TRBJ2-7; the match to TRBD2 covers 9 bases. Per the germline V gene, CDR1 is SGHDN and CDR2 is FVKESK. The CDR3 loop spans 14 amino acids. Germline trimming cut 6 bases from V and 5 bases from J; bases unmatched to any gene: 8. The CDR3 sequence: CASSRRGGFHEQYF. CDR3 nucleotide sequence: TGTGCCAGCAGTAGGCGGGGGGGATTCCACGAGCAGTACTTC.

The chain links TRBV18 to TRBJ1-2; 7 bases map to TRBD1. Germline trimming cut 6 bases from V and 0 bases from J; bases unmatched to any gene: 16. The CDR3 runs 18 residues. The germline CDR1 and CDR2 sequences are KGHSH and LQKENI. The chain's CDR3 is CASSHGGQGTAANYGYTF. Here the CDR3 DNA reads TGTGCCAGCTCCCACGGCGGTCAGGGGACAGCCGCTAACTATGGCTACACCTTC.

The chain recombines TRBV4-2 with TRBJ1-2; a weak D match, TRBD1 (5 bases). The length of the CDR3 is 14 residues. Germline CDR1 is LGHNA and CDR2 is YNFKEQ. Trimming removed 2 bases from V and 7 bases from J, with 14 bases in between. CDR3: CASSQNTGLSGYTF. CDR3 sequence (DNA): TGTGCCAGCAGCCAAAACACAGGCTTATCTGGCTACACCTTC.

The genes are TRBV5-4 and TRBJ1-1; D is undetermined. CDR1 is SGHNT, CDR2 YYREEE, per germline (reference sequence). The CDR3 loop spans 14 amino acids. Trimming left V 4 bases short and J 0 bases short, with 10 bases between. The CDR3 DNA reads TGTGCCAGCAGCCCTGGTGTAATGAACACTGAAGCTTTCTTT. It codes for CASSPGVMNTEAFF.

In DNA, the CDR3 is TGCGCCAGCAGCCCGTCTAGCGGGGGGATTTACACAGATACGCAGTATTTT. Protein: CASSPSSGGIYTDTQYF. The chain links TRBV5-1 to TRBJ2-3; 11 bases are shared with TRBD2. Trimming cost V 4 bases and J 2 bases; bases outside gene matches: 9. Germline CDR1 SGHRS, CDR2 YFSETQ. The length of the CDR3 is 17 residues.

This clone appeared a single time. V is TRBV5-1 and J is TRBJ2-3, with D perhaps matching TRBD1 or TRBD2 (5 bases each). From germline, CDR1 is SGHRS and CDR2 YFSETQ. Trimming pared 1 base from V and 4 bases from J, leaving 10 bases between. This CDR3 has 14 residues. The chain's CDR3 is CASSLMGTPDTQYF. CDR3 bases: TGCGCCAGCAGCTTGATGGGGACCCCAGATACGCAGTATTTT.

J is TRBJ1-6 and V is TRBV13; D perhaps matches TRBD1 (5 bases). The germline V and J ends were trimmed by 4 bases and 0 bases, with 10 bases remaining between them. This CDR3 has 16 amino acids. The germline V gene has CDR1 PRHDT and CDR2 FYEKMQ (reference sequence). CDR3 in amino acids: CASSSRDLSYNSPLHF. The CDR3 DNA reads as TGTGCCAGCAGCTCCCGGGACCTCTCCTATAATTCACCCCTCCACTTT.

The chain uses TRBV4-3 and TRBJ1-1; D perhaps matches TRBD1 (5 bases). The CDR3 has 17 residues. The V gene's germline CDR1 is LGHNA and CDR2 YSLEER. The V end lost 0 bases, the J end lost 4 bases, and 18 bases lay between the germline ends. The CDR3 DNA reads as TGCGCCAGCAGCCAAGATAAATGGGGACCTCTTGCCACTGAAGCTTTCTTT. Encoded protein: CASSQDKWGPLATEAFF.

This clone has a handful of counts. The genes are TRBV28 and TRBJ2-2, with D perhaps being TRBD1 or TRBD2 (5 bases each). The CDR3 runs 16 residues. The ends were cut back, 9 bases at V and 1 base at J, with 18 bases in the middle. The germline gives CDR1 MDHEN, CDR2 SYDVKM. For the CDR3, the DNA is TGTGCCAGTCAATACACCGGGACCTTGAACACCGGGGAGCTGTTTTTT. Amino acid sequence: CASQYTGTLNTGELFF.